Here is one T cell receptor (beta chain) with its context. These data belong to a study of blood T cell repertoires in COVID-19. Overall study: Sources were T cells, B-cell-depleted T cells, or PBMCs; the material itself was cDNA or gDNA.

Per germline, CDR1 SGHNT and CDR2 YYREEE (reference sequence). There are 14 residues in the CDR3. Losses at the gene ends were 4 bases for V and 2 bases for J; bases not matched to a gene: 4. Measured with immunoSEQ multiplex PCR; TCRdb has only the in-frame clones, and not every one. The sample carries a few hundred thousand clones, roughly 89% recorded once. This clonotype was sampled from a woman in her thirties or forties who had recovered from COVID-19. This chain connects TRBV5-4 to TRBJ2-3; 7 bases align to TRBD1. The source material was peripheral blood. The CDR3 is CASSQGQNTDTQYF. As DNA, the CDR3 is TGTGCCAGCAGCCAGGGACAGAACACAGATACGCAGTATTTT.